Below are 2 T cell receptor beta chains sequenced from a single sample in a study of T cells in Graves' hyperthyroidism and ophthalmopathy. There were TCR beta CDR3 regions amplified from RNA transcripts. The TCR CDR3 first-round RT-PCR relied on the HTBI primer set. TCRdb re-analysed the multiplex PCR reads in MiXCR, keeping a single row per CDR3 protein. In the table there are about 200,000 distinct CDR3 sequences, around a sixth of which are singletons. Sequenced input: blood. The receptors derive from a woman in her forties or fifties with Graves' hyperthyroidism.

This CDR3 reads CASSYLGQGQADTQYF. The CDR3 region has the DNA TGTGCCAGCAGTTACCTGGGGCAGGGGCAGGCAGATACGCAGTATTTT. J is TRBJ2-3 and V is TRBV6-5, with a weak D call TRBD1 (6 bases). The CDR3 runs 16 residues. The V end lost 2 bases, the J end lost 4 bases, and 16 bases lay between the germline ends. Germline V gene lookup returns CDR1 MNHEY and CDR2 SVGAGI.

The chain links TRBV9 to TRBJ2-2, with TRBD2 identical over 7 bases. The CDR3 loop spans 17 amino acids. The germline CDR1 and CDR2 sequences are SGDLS and YYNGEE. V gave up 4 bases and J gave up 0 bases; unmatched junction bases: 9. CDR3 DNA: TGTGCCAGCAGCCCCCGCCGGGAGGTCACGAACACCGGGGAGCTGTTTTTT. This codes for CASSPRREVTNTGELFF.